This is a list of T cell receptor beta chains from one sample in a study of identical twins. One entry per CDR3 protein, called by TCRdb with MiXCR from the 5' RACE reads. The profile shows about 520,000 distinct CDR3 sequences, about 20% of them singletons. These data are also associated with another study on T cells expressing NK-cell markers.

Input material: CD4+ T cells sorted from blood. Receptor source: a young woman in good health. Each CDR3 is given with its conserved first and last residue. The D gene is left open where the match is weak. Rows give clone size only sometimes, using once, few, many, or a class for an expanded clone.

j_gene,d_gene,abundance,v_gene,CDR3aa,CDR3nt
TRBJ2-7,-,few,TRBV6-5,CASSYSTAFYEQYF,TGTGCCAGCAGTTACTCGACCGCGTTTTACGAGCAGTACTTC
TRBJ1-1,-,once,TRBV4-2,CASSQPDRQNTEAFF,TGTGCCAGCAGCCAACCGGACAGACAGAACACTGAAGCTTTCTTT
TRBJ2-2,-,few,TRBV7-2,CASSFRMNTGELFF,TGTGCCAGCAGCTTTAGAATGAACACCGGGGAGCTGTTTTTT
TRBJ1-5,TRBD1,few,TRBV7-9,CASSAGQGTQPQHF,TGTGCCAGCAGCGCGGGACAGGGGACTCAGCCCCAGCATTTT
TRBJ2-1,-,-,TRBV4-3,CASSQEPGSEQFF,TGCGCCAGCAGCCAAGAGCCCGGTAGTGAGCAGTTCTTC
TRBJ2-5,-,few,TRBV10-2,CASTVDKEAQETQYF,TGCGCCAGCACCGTGGACAAGGAAGCACAAGAGACCCAGTACTTC
TRBJ1-6,-,-,TRBV7-3,CASSAKGPRGNSPLHF,TGTGCCAGCAGCGCCAAGGGGCCTCGCGGGAATTCACCCCTCCACTTT
TRBJ2-5,-,many,TRBV29-1,CSVERDGGKETQYF,TGCAGCGTTGAAAGGGACGGGGGAAAAGAGACCCAGTACTTC
TRBJ1-2,-,few,TRBV7-2,CASSLSPPVYTF,TGTGCCAGCAGCTTAAGTCCCCCAGTCTACACCTTC
TRBJ2-7,TRBD2,-,TRBV7-6,CASSFTSSGGAGEQYF,TGTGCCAGCAGCTTTACATCTAGCGGGGGGGCCGGAGAGCAGTACTTC
TRBJ2-3,TRBD2,-,TRBV7-2,CASSLGSGRWDTQYF,TGTGCCAGCAGCTTAGGTAGCGGGAGATGGGATACGCAGTATTTT
TRBJ2-1,-,-,TRBV9,CASSEGVNGVSDEQFF,TGTGCCAGCAGCGAGGGGGTGAACGGAGTAAGCGATGAGCAGTTCTTC
TRBJ1-6,-,-,TRBV7-6,CASSLIGGEDSPLHF,TGTGCCAGCAGCTTAATCGGGGGCGAGGATTCACCCCTCCACTTT
TRBJ1-2,-,few,TRBV12-3/TRBV12-4,CASRTGLQPNYGYTF,TGTGCCAGCAGAACCGGGCTCCAACCTAACTATGGCTACACCTTC
TRBJ2-5,-,-,TRBV11-2,CASSFGGQEETQYF,TGTGCCAGCAGCTTTGGGGGGCAGGAGGAGACCCAGTACTTC
TRBJ1-6,TRBD1,-,TRBV5-1,CASSSFTGGNSPLHF,TGCGCCAGCAGCTCATTTACAGGGGGGAATTCACCCCTCCACTTT
TRBJ2-3,-,many,TRBV29-1,CSVARGGGYADTQYF,TGCAGCGTTGCTCGCGGAGGGGGGTATGCGGATACGCAGTATTTT
TRBJ1-2,-,-,TRBV5-1,CASSFDRNGYTF,TGCGCCAGCAGCTTCGACAGAAATGGCTACACCTTC
TRBJ2-6,-,once,TRBV2,CASTGRTSGANVLTF,TGTGCCAGCACTGGACGGACATCTGGGGCCAACGTCCTGACTTTC
TRBJ2-1,-,few,TRBV20-1,CSASVTYNEQFF,TGCAGTGCTAGCGTAACCTACAATGAGCAGTTCTTC
TRBJ2-7,-,few,TRBV27,CASSIGYGSYEQYF,TGTGCCAGCAGTATTGGGTATGGGTCCTACGAGCAGTACTTC
TRBJ2-1,-,-,TRBV20-1,CSARVLSYNEQFF,TGCAGTGCTCGTGTGCTCTCCTACAATGAGCAGTTCTTC
TRBJ2-7,-,-,TRBV18,CASSPGRQVYEQYF,TGTGCCAGCTCACCTGGTCGGCAGGTCTACGAGCAGTACTTC
TRBJ2-1,-,many,TRBV5-6,CASSAERQLARNEQFF,TGTGCCAGCAGCGCGGAGAGACAGCTCGCCCGAAATGAGCAGTTCTTC